The sequence of this T cell receptor (beta chain) was determined in a study of response to subunit inactivated influenza vaccine (dated by TCRdb to 2016 to 2019). Study-level background: Deep quantitative profiling of the T cell receptor repertoire was used in the study to follow responses to a trivalent subunit inactivated influenza vaccine. General findings and caveats noted by the study authors: It was suggested by the authors that each seasonal influenza vaccination may recruit only a limited number of new T cells.

Library creation used RT-PCR. Sequenced using an Illumina HiSeq 2500. TCRdb's own reprocessing of the public reads used fastp at Q25 and MiXCR and kept productive beta chains. One record per CDR3 amino acid sequence lists the most common genes and DNA. This sample has about 540,000 distinct CDR3 sequences in its table, and approximately 22% of those were observed once. The ten largest clones take up about 3% of the sample. This clonotype has only a few counts. The target of this receptor is not known. Base qualities are missing; no much larger clone stands one base away. The CDR3 starts with the cysteine, ends with the phenylalanine, and has 15 residues. Only CDR3 DNA is held: 45 bases, read in frame from base 1. Based on the germline V gene, the CDR1 and CDR2 sequences are SGHDN and FVKESK. V is pared back by 0 bases and J by 1 base, with 9 bases lying between the germline termini. The sample was also reused in another study, on T cells expressing NK-cell markers. The second study, in turn, reports: TCR beta cDNA libraries were made by 5'RACE template switching that added a universal primer site and unique molecular identifiers. Three sorted T-cell subsets (CD3+CD56+NKG2C+, CD3+CD56+NKG2C- and CD3+CD56-NKG2C+) from 7 to 9 donors had their TCR beta-chain repertoires profiled. Seven of the eight sequenced donors were HCMV-seropositive and one was HCMV-seronegative. To restrict sorting to alphabetaTCR-expressing T cells, an anti-gammadeltaTCR antibody was added in several experiments. In six donors, the dominant CD3+CD56+NKG2C+ clonotypes were among the top 10 CD8+ clonotypes and accounted for about 1.0-7.5% of CD8+ T cells. Those dominant clonotypes were again the most abundant among CD3+CD56-NKG2C+ cells in a few donors, at about 28.3-60.1%. Whether the expanded NKG2C-expressing T cell clones were specific for HCMV antigens was left unclear. The study sequenced eight donors, all healthy volunteers chosen at random: three men and five women. HCMV-specific IgG was detected in serum with a commercial ELISA kit to determine HCMV serostatus. Peripheral blood mononuclear cells were isolated from blood by Ficoll density gradient centrifugation. Magnetic immunoseparation with Miltenyi isolation kits was used to isolate CD4+ and CD8+ T cells from PBMC. Synthesis of cDNA was primed from the TCR beta constant segment and was followed by two consecutive PCR amplification steps. Sequencing of the libraries produced 2 x 150 bp reads on Illumina HiSeq 2000/2500, MiSeq or NextSeq. Reads were demultiplexed and grouped by UMI with MIGEC, and clonotypes were assembled and quantified with MiTCR. Only TCR cDNA sequences supported by at least two reads were kept to exclude erroneous sequences. Downstream repertoire analysis used the tcR package, and clonotypes were matched across fractions by CDR3 nucleotide sequence plus V segment. Antigen specificity was annotated against VDJdb with VDJmatch, allowing one amino acid substitution in CDR3.

The sequence came from a man aged 50 or older who received an inactivated influenza vaccine. Donor details come from another sample of the same person, matched by shared clones. The chain couples TRBV14 to TRBJ1-1; no D segment can be confidently identified. The sequencing used CD4+ T cells sorted from PBMCs, collected 12 days after vaccination. The encoded CDR3 is CASSQDRRANTEAFF. The DNA reads as follows: TGTGCCAGCAGCCAAGATAGAAGGGCGAACACTGAAGCTTTCTTT.